Following are 7 T cell receptor beta chains from one sample sequenced in a study of OX40 agonist ivuxolimab in advanced cancers. The protocol was immunoSEQ multiplex PCR, while the TCRdb copy is restricted to in-frame clones and leaves out a portion. The table includes more than 55,000 clones, 86% detected once. The sample in question was CD4+ or CD8+ T cells sorted from blood, obtained in a trial of the OX40 agonist ivuxolimab. These receptors originate from an adult with an advanced solid tumor such as melanoma, head and neck, liver or kidney cancer.

This chain uses TRBV19 with TRBJ1-1; possible D gene TRBD1, 5 bases. V was clipped by 5 bases and J by 1 base, with 17 bases between them. The CDR3 totals 16 residues. The germline gives CDR1 LNHDA, CDR2 SQIVND (reference sequence). The CDR3 DNA reads TGTGCCAGTAGTGTAATACACCAGGGCCCGAACACTGAAGCTTTCTTT. Amino acid sequence: CASSVIHQGPNTEAFF.

This clone was seen a handful of times. The chain carries TRBV7-6 and TRBJ2-1; weak D call: TRBD2 (6 bases). Germline lookup yields CDR1 SGHVS and CDR2 FNYEAQ. This CDR3 comprises 16 residues. Trimming removed 5 bases from V and 0 bases from J, with 14 bases in between. CDR3 amino acids: CASSRGLPASYNEQFF. CDR3 sequence (DNA): TGTGCCAGCAGCAGGGGACTCCCAGCCTCCTACAATGAGCAGTTCTTC.

A remark on this clone: The same CDR3 also results from other DNA sequences found in this sample. The rearrangement joins TRBV13 to TRBJ2-7; no reliable D call. The CDR3 consists of 12 residues. CDR1 and CDR2 (germline): PRHDT, FYEKMQ (reference sequence). V dropped 5 bases and J dropped 3 bases, with 8 bases sitting between them. This CDR3 reads CASSPDRYEQYF. For the CDR3, the DNA is TGTGCCAGCAGCCCGGACCGCTACGAGCAGTACTTC.

The chain couples TRBV4-1 to TRBJ2-1, with 9 bases fitting TRBD2. CDR3 length: 17 amino acids. J gave up 5 bases and V 4 bases, and 12 bases lay outside the gene matches. Germline CDR1 and CDR2: MGHRA and YSYEKL. The chain's CDR3 is CASSLRSTSGSDNEQFF. The CDR3 region has the DNA TGCGCCAGCAGCCTTAGATCCACTAGCGGGTCCGACAATGAGCAGTTCTTC.

This chain links TRBV6-5 with TRBJ2-2; D is uncertain. The CDR3 is 13 amino acids. V lost 6 bases and J lost 5, with 10 bases in between. Germline lookup yields CDR1 MNHEY and CDR2 SVGAGI. Here the CDR3 DNA reads TGTGCCAGCAGAACACGTTTAACCGGGGAGCTGTTTTTT. It specifies CASRTRLTGELFF.

The rearrangement joins TRBV6-5 to TRBJ2-1; D unclear. Germline V CDR1 and CDR2: MNHEY, SVGAGI. This CDR3 spans 13 amino acids. V gave up 6 bases and J gave up 10 bases, with 16 bases separating them. CDR3 sequence: CASSSRLLGEQFF. CDR3 coding DNA: TGTGCCAGCAGCTCCCGACTCCTCGGGGAGCAGTTCTTC.

Regarding this clone: The junction differs from germline at one of its ends, possibly a read error. This chain uses TRBV7-7 with TRBJ2-7; 9 bases are shared with TRBD1. Germline V lookup: CDR1 SSHAT, CDR2 FNYEAQ (reference sequence). The CDR3 spans 13 residues. Written as DNA, the CDR3 is TGTGCTAGCAGCATAGACAGGGGGTACGAGCAGTACTTC. Protein: CASSIDRGYEQYF.